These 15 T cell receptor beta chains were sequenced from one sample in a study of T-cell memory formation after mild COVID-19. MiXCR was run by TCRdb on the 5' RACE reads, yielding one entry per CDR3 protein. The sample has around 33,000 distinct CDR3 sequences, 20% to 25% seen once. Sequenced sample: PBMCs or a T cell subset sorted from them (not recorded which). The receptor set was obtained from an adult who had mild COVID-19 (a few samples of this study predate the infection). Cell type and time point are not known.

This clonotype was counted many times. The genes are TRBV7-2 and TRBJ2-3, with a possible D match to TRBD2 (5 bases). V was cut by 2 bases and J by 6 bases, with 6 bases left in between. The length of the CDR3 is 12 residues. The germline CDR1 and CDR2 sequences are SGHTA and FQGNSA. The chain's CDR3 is CASSLWEDTQYF. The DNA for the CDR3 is TGTGCCAGCAGCTTATGGGAGGATACGCAGTATTTT.

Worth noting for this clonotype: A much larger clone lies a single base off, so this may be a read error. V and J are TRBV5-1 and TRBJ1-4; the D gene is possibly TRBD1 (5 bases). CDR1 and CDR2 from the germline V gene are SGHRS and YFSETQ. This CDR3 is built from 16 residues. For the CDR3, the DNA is TGCGCCAGCAGCTCGGGGCGACAGTCAACTAATGAAAAACTGATTTTT. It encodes CASSSGRQSTNEKLIF.

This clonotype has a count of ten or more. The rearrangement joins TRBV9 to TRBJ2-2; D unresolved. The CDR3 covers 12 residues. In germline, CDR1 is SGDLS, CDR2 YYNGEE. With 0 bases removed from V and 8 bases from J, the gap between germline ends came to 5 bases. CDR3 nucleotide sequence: TGTGCCAGCAGCGTAGACCTGGGGGAGCTGTTTTTT. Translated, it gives CASSVDLGELFF.

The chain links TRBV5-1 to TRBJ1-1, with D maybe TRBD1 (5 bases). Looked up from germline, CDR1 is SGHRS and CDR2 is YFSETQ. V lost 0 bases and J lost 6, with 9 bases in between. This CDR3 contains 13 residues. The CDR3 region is CASSLVGVAEAFF. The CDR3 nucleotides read TGCGCCAGCAGCTTGGTGGGGGTCGCTGAAGCTTTCTTT.

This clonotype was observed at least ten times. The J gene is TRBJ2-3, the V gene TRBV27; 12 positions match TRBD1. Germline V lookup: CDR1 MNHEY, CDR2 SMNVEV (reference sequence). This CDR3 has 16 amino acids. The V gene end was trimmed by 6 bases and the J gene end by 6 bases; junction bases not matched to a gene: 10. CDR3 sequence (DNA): TGTGCCAGCAGAAAATCCCGGGACAGGGGGCTTGATACGCAGTATTTT. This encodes CASRKSRDRGLDTQYF.

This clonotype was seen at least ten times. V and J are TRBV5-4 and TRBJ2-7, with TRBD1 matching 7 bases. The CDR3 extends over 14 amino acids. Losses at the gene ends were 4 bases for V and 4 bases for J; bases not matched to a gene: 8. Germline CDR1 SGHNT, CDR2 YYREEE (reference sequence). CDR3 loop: CASSGDSGPYEQYF. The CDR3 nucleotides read TGTGCCAGCAGCGGGGACAGCGGACCTTACGAGCAGTACTTC.

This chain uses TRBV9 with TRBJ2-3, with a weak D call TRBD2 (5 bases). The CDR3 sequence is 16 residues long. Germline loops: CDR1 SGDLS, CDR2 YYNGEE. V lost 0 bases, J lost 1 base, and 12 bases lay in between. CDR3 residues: CASSVGVASGTDTQYF. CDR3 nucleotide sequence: TGTGCCAGCAGCGTAGGGGTAGCGTCGGGCACAGATACGCAGTATTTT.

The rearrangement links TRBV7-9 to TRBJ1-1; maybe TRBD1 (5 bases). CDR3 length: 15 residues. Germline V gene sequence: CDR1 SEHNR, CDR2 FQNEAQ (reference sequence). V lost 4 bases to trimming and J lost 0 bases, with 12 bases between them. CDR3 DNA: TGTGCCAGCAGCTACGACGAGGGGATGAACACTGAAGCTTTCTTT. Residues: CASSYDEGMNTEAFF.

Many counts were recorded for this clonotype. Here the CDR3 DNA reads TGTGCCAGCAGTTTGGACAACTTGAACACTGAAGCTTTCTTT. It specifies CASSLDNLNTEAFF. V gene TRBV12-3 or TRBV12-4 combines with J gene TRBJ1-1; D might be TRBD1 (5 bases). The V end was cut by 3 bases, the J end by 0 bases, with 8 bases between. The CDR3 spans 14 residues.

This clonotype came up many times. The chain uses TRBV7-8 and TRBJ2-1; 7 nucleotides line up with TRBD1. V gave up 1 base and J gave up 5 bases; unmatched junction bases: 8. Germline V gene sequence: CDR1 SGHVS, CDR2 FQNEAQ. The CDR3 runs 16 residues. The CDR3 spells CASSLVRRGRNNEQFF. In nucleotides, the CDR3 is TGTGCCAGCAGCTTAGTCCGAAGGGGGCGGAACAATGAGCAGTTCTTC.

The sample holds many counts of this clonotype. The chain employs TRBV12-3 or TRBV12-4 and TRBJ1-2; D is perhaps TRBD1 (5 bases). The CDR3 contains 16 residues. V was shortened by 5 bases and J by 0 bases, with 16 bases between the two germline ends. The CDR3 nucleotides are TGTGCCAGCAGTGTTACGGGGGAGGCCTCTAACTATGGCTACACCTTC. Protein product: CASSVTGEASNYGYTF.

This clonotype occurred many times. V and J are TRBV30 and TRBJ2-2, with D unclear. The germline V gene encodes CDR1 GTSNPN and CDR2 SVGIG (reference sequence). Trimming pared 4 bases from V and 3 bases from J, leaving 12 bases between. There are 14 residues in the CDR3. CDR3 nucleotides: TGTGCCTGGAATCCTGAAATGTACACCGGGGAGCTGTTTTTT. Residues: CAWNPEMYTGELFF.

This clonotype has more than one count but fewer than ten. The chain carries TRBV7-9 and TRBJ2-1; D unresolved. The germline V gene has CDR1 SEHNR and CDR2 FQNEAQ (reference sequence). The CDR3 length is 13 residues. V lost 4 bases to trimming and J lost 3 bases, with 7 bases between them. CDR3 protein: CASSYSGYNEQFF. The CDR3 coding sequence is TGTGCCAGCAGCTATTCGGGCTACAATGAGCAGTTCTTC.

The CDR3 here is CATSPGQDTDTQYF. The CDR3 DNA is TGTGCCACCAGTCCGGGACAGGACACAGATACGCAGTATTTT. The chain couples TRBV24-1 to TRBJ2-3, with 8 bases aligning to TRBD1. V lost 6 bases and J lost 2; bases outside the gene matches: 3. The CDR3 runs to 14 residues. In germline, CDR1 is KGHDR, CDR2 SFDVKD.

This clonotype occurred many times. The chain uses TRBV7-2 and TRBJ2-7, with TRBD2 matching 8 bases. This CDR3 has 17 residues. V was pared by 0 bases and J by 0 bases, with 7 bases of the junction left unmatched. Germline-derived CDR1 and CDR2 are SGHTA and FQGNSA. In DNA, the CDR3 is TGTGCCAGCAGCTTAGCGTGGTCTAGCGGGTACTCCTACGAGCAGTACTTC. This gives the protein CASSLAWSSGYSYEQYF.